The 16 T cell receptor beta chains presented below share a single source sample, sequenced in a study of Ad26.COV2.S vaccination and SARS-CoV-2 variants. The treatment here: some 19 received Ad26.COV2.S at low or high dose, single or two shots; about five received placebo; per-sample allocation not given. Vaccine and placebo recipients were sampled on day 63 after the first injection. TCRdb keeps only in-frame clones here, not all; method: immunoSEQ multiplex PCR. There are 510,000 or so clones in the sample; around 88% occur only once, and around 13% lies in the top ten. Sequenced here: peripheral blood, sampled in a trial of Ad26.COV2.S vaccine versus placebo. These receptors all stem from a person aged 18 to 65 who received the Ad26.COV2.S COVID-19 vaccine or a placebo.

This clone was seen only once. This CDR3 is also generated by other DNA sequences in the sample. This chain joins TRBV12-3 or TRBV12-4 and TRBJ1-1; no definite D call. Trimming removed 1 base at V and 8 bases at J, with 5 bases between. This CDR3 comprises 11 residues. The CDR3 nucleotides are TGTGCCAGCAGTTTAGGATCGGAAGCTTTCTTT. Translating gives CASSLGSEAFF.

There are a few counts of this clone. The chain links TRBV11-2 to TRBJ2-7; D might be TRBD2 (6 bases). Trimming removed 5 bases from V and 2 bases from J, with 16 bases in between. The CDR3 totals 15 residues. Germline CDR1 is SGHAT and CDR2 is FQNNGV. CDR3 residues: CASSLGVSGPYEQYF. The CDR3 DNA sequence: TGTGCCAGCAGCCTCGGGGTTAGCGGACCCTACGAGCAGTACTTC.

The chain has TRBV2 and TRBJ2-7, with D maybe TRBD2 (5 bases). Germline CDR1 and CDR2: SNHLY and FYNNEI. Trimming cost V 7 bases and J 0 bases, with 10 bases left between them. CDR3 length: 13 residues. The CDR3 region is CASNRGYSYEQYF. The CDR3 coding sequence is TGTGCCAGCAACCGCGGGTACTCCTACGAGCAGTACTTC.

The CDR3 sequence: CASERSTGTSPFF. DNA for the CDR3: TGTGCCAGCGAACGGAGCACCGGGACTAGTCCGTTCTTC. The chain couples TRBV7-9 to TRBJ2-1, with 8 nucleotides matching TRBD2. The V segment lost 8 bases and the J segment 15 bases; nucleotides outside the gene matches: 15. Germline CDR1 reads SEHNR; CDR2 reads FQNEAQ (reference sequence). This CDR3 contains 13 residues.

This rearrangement joins TRBV7-2 to TRBJ2-1, with 13 bases lining up with TRBD2. This CDR3 region has 16 residues. Germline CDR1 and CDR2: SGHTA and FQGNSA. Trimming removed 2 bases from V and 7 bases from J; junction bases left unmatched: 5. The CDR3 bases are TGTGCCAGCAGCTTATACGGGACTAGCGGGGTGAATGAGCAGTTCTTC. It codes for CASSLYGTSGVNEQFF.

This clone was detected only a few times. The chain couples TRBV5-5 to TRBJ2-7; 7 bases line up with TRBD2. Trimming at V came to 3 bases and at J to 6 bases, leaving 12 bases not matched to a gene. Per germline, CDR1 SGHKS and CDR2 YYEKEE (reference sequence). CDR3 length: 15 residues. CDR3 protein: CASSSAPGVAGEQYF. The CDR3 nucleotides read TGTGCCAGCAGCTCCGCCCCGGGGGTAGCGGGCGAGCAGTACTTC. The variable domain in full, completed from reference TRBV5-5 and TRBJ2-7, reads DAGVTQSPTHLIKTRGQQVTLRCSPISGHKSVSWYQQVLGQGPQFIFQYYEKEERGRGNFPDRFSARQFPNYSSELNVNALLLGDSALYLCASSSAPGVAGEQYFGPGTRLTVT.

V is TRBV27 and J is TRBJ2-3, with 8 positions matching TRBD1. The CDR3 is 13 amino acids. V lost 6 bases and J lost 6; bases outside the gene matches: 5. Germline CDR1 reads MNHEY; CDR2 reads SMNVEV (reference sequence). In nucleotides, the CDR3 is TGTGCCAGCAGAACGCAGGGGGCCGATACGCAGTATTTT. Its protein is CASRTQGADTQYF.

The rearrangement links TRBV7-9 to TRBJ2-1; 9 bases are shared with TRBD2. CDR3 length: 16 residues. Germline V lookup: CDR1 SEHNR, CDR2 FQNEAQ (reference sequence). The V gene end was trimmed by 3 bases and the J gene end by 11 bases; junction bases not matched to a gene: 14. The CDR3: CASSFQREEVYSQQFF. CDR3 DNA sequence: TGTGCCAGCAGCTTCCAGCGGGAGGAAGTTTATAGTCAGCAGTTCTTC.

About this clone: One end of the junction does not line up with germline, which may come from a read error. The rearrangement uses TRBV28 and TRBJ2-2; D gene unclear. CDR3 length equals 11 residues. Per germline, CDR1 MDHEN and CDR2 SYDVKM. The CDR3 region is CASSPTRELFF. In DNA form, the CDR3 reads TGTGCCAGCAGCCCCACCCGGGAGCTGTTTTTT.

The chain employs TRBV6-5 and TRBJ1-1; D unclear. The CDR3 contains 13 residues. Trimming cost V 1 base and J 6 bases, with 9 bases left between them. The germline gives CDR1 MNHEY, CDR2 SVGAGI. The CDR3 sequence is CASSYFRGAEAFF. CDR3 coding DNA: TGTGCCAGCAGTTACTTTCGGGGTGCTGAAGCTTTCTTT.

In this sample, this clone turned up a few times. This chain uses TRBV5-4 with TRBJ2-2; 7 bases are shared with TRBD2. CDR1 SGHNT and CDR2 YYREEE come from the germline V gene (reference sequence). The V segment lost 3 bases and the J segment 3 bases; nucleotides outside the gene matches: 14. The CDR3 runs to 18 residues. The CDR3 is CASSSPPGGRGDTGELFF. The CDR3 DNA follows: TGTGCCAGCAGCTCCCCCCCAGGCGGGAGAGGGGACACCGGGGAGCTGTTTTTT.

The chain joins TRBV30 to TRBJ2-2, with 8 positions matching TRBD1. V shed 8 bases and J 3 bases; nucleotides not matched to a gene: 2. Germline V lookup: CDR1 GTSNPN, CDR2 SVGIG (reference sequence). This CDR3 is 12 amino acids long. This CDR3 is CAQQGDTGELFF. The CDR3 DNA reads TGTGCCCAACAGGGGGACACCGGGGAGCTGTTTTTT. Full variable domain (rest looked up from reference TRBV30 and TRBJ2-2): SQTIHQWPATLVQPVGSPLSLECTVEGTSNPNLYWYRQAAGRGLQLLFYSVGIGQISSEVPQNLSASRPQDRQFILSSKKLLLSDSGFYLCAQQGDTGELFFGEGSRLTVL.

This clone was detected only once. The V call is TRBV28, the J call TRBJ1-6; perhaps TRBD1 as D (5 bases). The CDR3 has 16 residues. Trimming took 3 bases from V and 1 from J, leaving 10 bases between them. CDR1 and CDR2 from the germline V gene are MDHEN and SYDVKM. DNA of the CDR3: TGTGCCAGCAGTTTCAATAGGGGTTCCTATAATTCACCCCTCCACTTT. The encoded protein is CASSFNRGSYNSPLHF. Supplemented by reference TRBV28 and TRBJ1-6, the full variable domain reads DVKVTQSSRYLVKRTGEKVFLECVQDMDHENMFWYRQDPGLGLRLIYFSYDVKMKEKGDIPEGYSVSREKKERFSLILESASTNQTSMYLCASSFNRGSYNSPLHFGNGTRLTVT.

About this clone: Other DNA sequences within the sample encode an identical CDR3. The chain recombines TRBV5-6 with TRBJ2-1, with 7 bases aligning to TRBD2. There are 16 residues in the CDR3. The V and J ends lost 4 bases and 0 bases, in that order; junction bases with no gene match: 7. CDR1 SGHDT and CDR2 YYEEEE come from the germline V gene. The chain's CDR3 is CASSPRGVSSYNEQFF. The CDR3 DNA follows: TGTGCCAGCAGCCCCCGGGGGGTTAGCTCCTACAATGAGCAGTTCTTC.

The chain combines TRBV4-2 with TRBJ2-5, with 8 nucleotides matching TRBD1. The CDR3 totals 19 residues. The V gene end was trimmed by 5 bases and the J gene end by 4 bases; junction bases not matched to a gene: 21. Per germline, CDR1 LGHNA and CDR2 YNFKEQ. CDR3 residues: CASSENVPGPGTGGETQYF. CDR3 coding DNA: TGTGCCAGCAGCGAAAACGTCCCGGGACCCGGGACAGGTGGAGAGACCCAGTACTTC.

This rearrangement joins TRBV4-1 to TRBJ2-2; 7 bases agree with TRBD2. V gave up 4 bases and J gave up 6 bases; unmatched junction bases: 8. The CDR3 extends over 15 amino acids. Germline CDR1 MGHRA, CDR2 YSYEKL. The CDR3 DNA is TGCGCCAGCAGCCTCCGGACTAGGGGTGCCGGGGAGCTGTTTTTT. Protein product: CASSLRTRGAGELFF.